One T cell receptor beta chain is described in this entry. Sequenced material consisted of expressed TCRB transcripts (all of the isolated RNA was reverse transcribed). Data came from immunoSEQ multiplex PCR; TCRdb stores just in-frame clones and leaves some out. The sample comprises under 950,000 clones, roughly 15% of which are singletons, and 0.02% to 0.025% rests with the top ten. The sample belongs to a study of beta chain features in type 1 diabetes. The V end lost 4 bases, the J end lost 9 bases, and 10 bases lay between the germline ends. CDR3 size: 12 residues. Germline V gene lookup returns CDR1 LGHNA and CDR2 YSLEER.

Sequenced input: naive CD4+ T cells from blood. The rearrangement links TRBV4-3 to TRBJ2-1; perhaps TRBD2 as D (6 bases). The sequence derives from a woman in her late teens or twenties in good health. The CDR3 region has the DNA TGCGCCAGCAGCCCGCGACTAGGTGAGCAGTTCTTC. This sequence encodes CASSPRLGEQFF.